This TCR beta chain was recovered during a study of blood T cell repertoires in COVID-19. Study background: Sites in the United States, Italy and Spain provided acute and convalescent COVID-19 samples. In each case, the material was cDNA or gDNA derived from T cells, B-cell-depleted T cells, or PBMCs.

Original processing methods: How many nucleated cells were present was estimated from reference gene primer amplification. Assay: immunoSEQ multiplex PCR; the TCRdb copy retains only in-frame clones and omits some. Clone size and the V and J calls come from that table; the DNA yielded D and trimming. The table shows around 150,000 clones, with around 87% occurring only once. V was cut by 3 bases and J by 1 base, with 10 bases left in between. The germline gives CDR1 SGHNT, CDR2 YYREEE (reference sequence). The CDR3 length is 14 residues. This clonotype originated in a woman aged 55-75 years with active or convalescent COVID-19. This chain links TRBV5-4 with TRBJ1-2, with D possibly being TRBD1 (6 bases). The sample was peripheral blood. CDR3 sequence: CASSSTGDNYGYTF. CDR3 in DNA: TGTGCCAGCAGCTCGACAGGAGATAACTATGGCTACACCTTC.